Described below is a single T cell receptor beta chain sequence and its context. These data belong to a study of blood T cell repertoires in COVID-19. The CDR3 has 13 residues. V was clipped by 8 bases and J by 6 bases; unmatched bases: 7. Germline values: CDR1 LNHDA, CDR2 SQIVND (reference sequence). Using immunoSEQ multiplex PCR, the repertoire was profiled, and TCRdb retains in-frame clones only, with some absent. The sample lists over 200,000 clones; under 90% were seen once. The specimen was PBMCs or T cells enriched from blood (not recorded which). The V gene is TRBV19, the J gene TRBJ1-5; 7 bases line up with TRBD1. The sequence derives from a woman in her twenties or thirties with acute COVID-19. The CDR3 is CASRQGWVQPQHF. In nucleotides, the CDR3 is TGTGCCAGTCGACAGGGATGGGTTCAGCCCCAGCATTTT.